This is a list of T cell receptor beta chains from one sample in a study of a mutant IDH1 vaccine in newly diagnosed glioma. No antigen has been assigned to these receptors. Sequencing used immunoSEQ multiplex PCR; TCRdb keeps in-frame clones, though not all of them. The data contain roughly 68,000 clones, roughly 74% of them singletons. The starting material was PBMCs, obtained from a glioma patient whose treatment included an IDH1 peptide vaccine. These receptors originate from a man aged 45-60 years with glioma. CDR3s include the opening cysteine and the closing phenylalanine or tryptophan. Fields, in order: CDR3 protein, CDR3 DNA, V gene, clone size, J gene, D gene. D genes are given only for firm matches. Rows may omit the clone size; those that give it use once, few, many or a size class.

CDR3: CASSLLAGGSNTGELFF
DNA: TGCGCCAGCAGCTTACTAGCGGGGGGCTCGAACACCGGGGAGCTGTTTTTT
V: TRBV5-1
size: .
J: TRBJ2-2
D: TRBD2

CDR3: CAWSVAAYEQYF
DNA: TGTGCCTGGAGTGTTGCAGCCTACGAGCAGTACTTC
V: TRBV30
size: few
J: TRBJ2-7
D: .

CDR3: CASSSISGGWQPQHF
DNA: TGTGCCAGCAGTTCGATTTCGGGGGGCTGGCAGCCCCAGCATTTT
V: TRBV27
size: .
J: TRBJ1-5
D: .

CDR3: CAWSFRTGIREKLFF
DNA: TGTGCCTGGAGTTTCCGGACAGGGATTAGGGAAAAACTGTTTTTT
V: TRBV30
size: .
J: TRBJ1-4
D: TRBD1

CDR3: CASSRQRNEGFEHEQYF
DNA: TGTGCCAGCAGCCGCCAAAGGAACGAGGGATTTGAACACGAGCAGTACTTC
V: TRBV7-6
size: .
J: TRBJ2-7
D: .

CDR3: CASSIVGVMSNQPQHF
DNA: TGTGCCAGTAGTATAGTGGGAGTCATGAGCAATCAGCCCCAGCATTTT
V: TRBV19
size: .
J: TRBJ1-5
D: .

CDR3: CASSLLPFLGTEAFF
DNA: TGTGCCAGCAGCTTACTCCCCTTTTTGGGCACTGAAGCTTTCTTT
V: TRBV7-2
size: .
J: TRBJ1-1
D: .

CDR3: CASKRDSNQPQHF
DNA: TGTGCCAGCAAAAGGGATAGCAATCAGCCCCAGCATTTT
V: TRBV6-5
size: .
J: TRBJ1-5
D: .

CDR3: CASSRQGNQETQYF
DNA: TGTGCCAGCAGTCGACAGGGGAACCAAGAGACCCAGTACTTC
V: TRBV6-5
size: .
J: TRBJ2-5
D: TRBD1

CDR3: CSVEDDRGQNTGELFF
DNA: TGCAGCGTTGAAGATGACCGGGGGCAGAACACCGGGGAGCTGTTTTTT
V: TRBV29-1
size: many
J: TRBJ2-2
D: .

CDR3: CSGDRAGYWYF
DNA: TGCAGCGGAGACAGGGCGGGGTACTGGTACTTC
V: TRBV29-1
size: once
J: TRBJ2-5
D: .

CDR3: CASSYQGGGNEQFF
DNA: TGTGCCAGCAGCTATCAAGGTGGAGGGAATGAGCAGTTCTTC
V: TRBV7-3
size: few
J: TRBJ2-1
D: .

CDR3: CASTGQVRFGAFF
DNA: TGTGCCAGCACGGGGCAGGTGAGGTTTGGAGCTTTCTTT
V: TRBV6-1
size: .
J: TRBJ1-1
D: .

CDR3: CASSPLSGTGNTEAFF
DNA: TGTGCCAGCTCACCTCTCTCTGGGACAGGGAACACTGAAGCTTTCTTT
V: TRBV18
size: .
J: TRBJ1-1
D: TRBD1

CDR3: CASSSRWRFEQYF
DNA: TGTGCCAGCTCTTCGAGGTGGCGATTCGAGCAGTACTTC
V: TRBV18
size: .
J: TRBJ2-7
D: .

CDR3: CASSSGTGRTEAFF
DNA: TGTGCCAGCAGTAGCGGGACAGGGCGAACTGAAGCTTTCTTT
V: TRBV25-1
size: few
J: TRBJ1-1
D: TRBD1

CDR3: CATLKDWNTEAFF
DNA: TGTGCCACTCTAAAGGACTGGAACACTGAAGCTTTCTTT
V: TRBV2
size: .
J: TRBJ1-1
D: .

CDR3: CASSFTGDRTGELFF
DNA: TGCGCCAGCAGCTTTACAGGCGACCGAACCGGGGAGCTGTTTTTT
V: TRBV5-1
size: .
J: TRBJ2-2
D: .

CDR3: CATSRHGTDSYEQYF
DNA: TGTGCCACCAGCAGACACGGGACAGATTCCTACGAGCAGTACTTC
V: TRBV15
size: .
J: TRBJ2-7
D: TRBD1

CDR3: CASSFTGTGISGYTF
DNA: TGTGCCAGCAGTTTTACCGGGACAGGGATCTCCGGCTACACCTTC
V: TRBV7-9
size: .
J: TRBJ1-2
D: TRBD1

CDR3: CASSRGGQGTDTQYF
DNA: TGTGCCAGCAGCCGGGGGGGACAAGGCACAGATACGCAGTATTTT
V: TRBV7-9
size: .
J: TRBJ2-3
D: TRBD2

CDR3: CASSETSGGRTDTQYF
DNA: TGTGCCAGCAGTGAGACTAGCGGGGGTCGCACAGATACGCAGTATTTT
V: TRBV6-1
size: .
J: TRBJ2-3
D: TRBD2

CDR3: CASSVGGGSSGNTIYF
DNA: TGTGCCAGCAGCGTAGGTGGGGGAAGCTCTGGAAACACCATATATTTT
V: TRBV9
size: .
J: TRBJ1-3
D: .

CDR3: CASRDYNEQFF
DNA: TGTGCCAGCAGGGACTACAATGAGCAGTTCTTC
V: TRBV5-4
size: .
J: TRBJ2-1
D: .

CDR3: CASSYSTGGDTGELFF
DNA: TGTGCCAGCAGTTACTCGACAGGGGGCGACACCGGGGAGCTGTTTTTT
V: TRBV6-6
size: .
J: TRBJ2-2
D: TRBD1

CDR3: CASSPRAVGTGELFF
DNA: TGTGCCAGCAGCCCTCGGGCTGTGGGCACCGGGGAGCTGTTTTTT
V: TRBV9
size: .
J: TRBJ2-2
D: .

CDR3: CASSPEVGIANQPQHF
DNA: TGTGCCAGCTCACCCGAGGTGGGGATCGCCAATCAGCCCCAGCATTTT
V: TRBV18
size: .
J: TRBJ1-5
D: .

CDR3: CASSVGSSYNEQFF
DNA: TGTGCCAGCAGCGTAGGGTCCAGCTACAATGAGCAGTTCTTC
V: TRBV9
size: many
J: TRBJ2-1
D: .

CDR3: CASSPTGYGDYGYTF
DNA: TGTGCCAGCAGTCCCACAGGGTACGGCGACTATGGCTACACCTTC
V: TRBV27
size: once
J: TRBJ1-2
D: .

CDR3: CASSQDGQGANTEAFF
DNA: TGTGCCAGCAGCCAAGATGGGCAGGGAGCCAACACTGAAGCTTTCTTT
V: TRBV14
size: .
J: TRBJ1-1
D: .

CDR3: CASSLGTGQMNTEAFF
DNA: TGTGCCAGCAGCTTAGGTACAGGGCAAATGAACACTGAAGCTTTCTTT
V: TRBV7-9
size: .
J: TRBJ1-1
D: .

CDR3: CAWSVRAGGRAEAFF
DNA: TGTGCCTGGAGTGTACGGGCAGGGGGAAGGGCTGAAGCTTTCTTT
V: TRBV30
size: .
J: TRBJ1-1
D: TRBD1

CDR3: CASSSEQYSGNTIYF
DNA: TGTGCCAGCAGCTCCGAGCAATACTCTGGAAACACCATATATTTT
V: TRBV6-6
size: once
J: TRBJ1-3
D: .

CDR3: CASSLMDGPYEQYF
DNA: TGTGCCAGCAGCTTAATGGACGGGCCCTACGAGCAGTACTTC
V: TRBV11-2
size: .
J: TRBJ2-7
D: .

CDR3: CATSRDLRGDQPQHF
DNA: TGTGCCACCAGCAGAGATCTGAGGGGGGATCAGCCCCAGCATTTT
V: TRBV15
size: few
J: TRBJ1-5
D: .

CDR3: CAISESPRRGLNEQYF
DNA: TGTGCCATCAGTGAGTCCCCCCGAAGGGGACTGAACGAGCAGTACTTC
V: TRBV10-3
size: once
J: TRBJ2-7
D: .

CDR3: CASSLGATGGASYNEQFF
DNA: TGCGCCAGCAGCTTGGGAGCGACAGGGGGCGCGTCCTACAATGAGCAGTTCTTC
V: TRBV5-1
size: .
J: TRBJ2-1
D: TRBD1

CDR3: CAWSKGGNQPQHF
DNA: TGTGCCTGGAGTAAAGGGGGCAATCAGCCCCAGCATTTT
V: TRBV30
size: .
J: TRBJ1-5
D: .

CDR3: CASSVDPGAPAAEAFF
DNA: TGTGCCAGCAGCGTAGACCCAGGGGCCCCTGCGGCTGAAGCTTTCTTT
V: TRBV9
size: .
J: TRBJ1-1
D: .

CDR3: CASSLGSNTEAFF
DNA: TGTGCCAGCAGCCTCGGGTCCAACACTGAAGCTTTCTTT
V: TRBV7-9
size: few
J: TRBJ1-1
D: .

CDR3: CASSLARDEKLFF
DNA: TGTGCCAGCAGCTTGGCTCGGGATGAAAAACTGTTTTTT
V: TRBV5-6
size: few
J: TRBJ1-4
D: .

CDR3: CSVLFSGDTQYF
DNA: TGCAGCGTCCTCTTCTCGGGAGATACGCAGTATTTT
V: TRBV29-1
size: .
J: TRBJ2-3
D: .

CDR3: CASSQGAGGNPQADGYTF
DNA: TGCGCCAGCAGCCAAGGGGCAGGGGGCAACCCCCAAGCGGATGGCTACACCTTC
V: TRBV4-3
size: .
J: TRBJ1-2
D: TRBD1

CDR3: CASSIVYGNTGELFF
DNA: TGTGCCAGTAGTATAGTTTACGGGAACACCGGGGAGCTGTTTTTT
V: TRBV19
size: .
J: TRBJ2-2
D: .

CDR3: CASSLDGLNQPQHF
DNA: TGCGCCAGCAGTCTGGACGGATTAAATCAGCCCCAGCATTTT
V: TRBV5-1
size: .
J: TRBJ1-5
D: .

CDR3: CAWNSPQETQYF
DNA: TGTGCCTGGAACAGCCCTCAAGAGACCCAGTACTTC
V: TRBV30
size: .
J: TRBJ2-5
D: .

CDR3: CASSPGANQPQHF
DNA: TGTGCCAGCTCACCGGGGGCAAATCAGCCCCAGCATTTT
V: TRBV18
size: .
J: TRBJ1-5
D: .

CDR3: CASSEAVSGGAETGELFF
DNA: TGTGCCAGCAGTGAAGCAGTTAGCGGGGGGGCTGAGACCGGGGAGCTGTTTTTT
V: TRBV2
size: .
J: TRBJ2-2
D: TRBD2

CDR3: CASSLGGYSNQPQHF
DNA: TGTGCCAGCAGCCTCGGGGGTTATAGCAATCAGCCCCAGCATTTT
V: TRBV7-2
size: .
J: TRBJ1-5
D: .

CDR3: CASSKSTGGGETQYF
DNA: TGTGCCAGCAGCAAATCGACAGGGGGCGGGGAGACCCAGTACTTC
V: TRBV5-4
size: few
J: TRBJ2-5
D: TRBD1

CDR3: CASSLTGGNEKLFF
DNA: TGCGCCAGCAGCTTGACGGGGGGTAATGAAAAACTGTTTTTT
V: TRBV5-1
size: .
J: TRBJ1-4
D: .

CDR3: CASSLDRWGGHYTQYF
DNA: TGTGCCAGCAGCTTGGATCGGTGGGGGGGCCATTATACGCAGTATTTT
V: TRBV5-4
size: once
J: TRBJ2-3
D: .

CDR3: CASSTGTLGETQYF
DNA: TGCGCCAGCAGCACAGGGACTCTTGGAGAGACCCAGTACTTC
V: TRBV5-1
size: .
J: TRBJ2-5
D: .

CDR3: CASSQVVDSNQPQHF
DNA: TGCGCCAGCAGCCAAGTTGTCGATAGCAATCAGCCCCAGCATTTT
V: TRBV4-1
size: few
J: TRBJ1-5
D: .

CDR3: CSVVGDGNTEAFF
DNA: TGCAGCGTTGTGGGGGACGGAAACACTGAAGCTTTCTTT
V: TRBV29-1
size: .
J: TRBJ1-1
D: .

CDR3: CASSKTANQPQHF
DNA: TGTGCCAGTAGTAAAACAGCCAATCAGCCCCAGCATTTT
V: TRBV19
size: .
J: TRBJ1-5
D: .

CDR3: CASSLLRGEAFF
DNA: TGTGCCAGTAGTTTACTCCGGGGTGAAGCTTTCTTT
V: TRBV6-5
size: .
J: TRBJ1-1
D: .

CDR3: CAWADRGRGYTF
DNA: TGTGCCTGGGCCGACAGGGGGCGCGGCTACACCTTC
V: TRBV30
size: .
J: TRBJ1-2
D: TRBD1

CDR3: CASSRRDINEQYF
DNA: TGTGCCAGCAGCCGCCGGGACATCAACGAGCAGTACTTC
V: TRBV6-5
size: .
J: TRBJ2-7
D: .